These T cell receptor beta chains were read from a single sample in a study of shared clonotypes between healthy human individuals. The method was immunoSEQ multiplex PCR; TCRdb's version includes in-frame clones alone and lacks a portion of them. The sample yields approximately 400,000 clones, approximately 96% seen once. Material: memory CD8+ T cells sorted from blood. The receptors were sampled from a man aged 25 to 40 in good health. Both conserved end residues are part of each CDR3. A D gene is named only where the DNA matches it firmly. Clone size is not always given. Where it is, it says once, few, many or a class for expanded clones.

abundance,v_gene,j_gene,d_gene,CDR3nt,CDR3aa
-,TRBV7-2,TRBJ2-1,-,TGTGCCAGCAGCCGGGCCCAGGTCGGAGAGCAGTTCTTC,CASSRAQVGEQFF
-,TRBV20-1,TRBJ2-7,TRBD1,TGCAGTGCTGGGGACAGCTACGAGCAGTACTTC,CSAGDSYEQYF
-,TRBV14,TRBJ2-4,-,TGTGCCAGCAGCTGCCGGGACACTAAAAACATTCAGTACTTC,CASSCRDTKNIQYF
-,TRBV28,TRBJ2-5,-,TGTGCCAGCAGCAGGGAGACCCAGTACTTC,CASSRETQYF
-,TRBV28,TRBJ1-2,TRBD1,TGTGCCAGCAGGACCGGGACAGGGGGGTATGGCTACACCTTC,CASRTGTGGYGYTF
-,TRBV30,TRBJ2-5,-,TGTGCCTGGAGTCCAGGGTGGGGGACCCAGTACTTC,CAWSPGWGTQYF
-,TRBV7-9,TRBJ2-1,TRBD2,TGTGCCAGCAGCTCCAGGACTAGCGGGACCATCAATGAGCAGTTCTTC,CASSSRTSGTINEQFF
-,TRBV30,TRBJ2-1,-,TGTGCCTGGATCCTTCCAAGGGGGAACAATGAGCAGTTCTTC,CAWILPRGNNEQFF
-,TRBV4-2,TRBJ2-1,-,TGTGCCAGCAGCCGGATAATCAAGAGCTCCTACAATGAGCAGTTCTTC,CASSRIIKSSYNEQFF
-,TRBV2,TRBJ2-7,TRBD1,TGTGCCAGCAGTGATGACAGGGAGTGGACCTACGAGCAGTACTTC,CASSDDREWTYEQYF
-,TRBV7-2,TRBJ2-7,-,TGTGCCAGCAGCTTAGTCCTCGGGTACGAGCAGTACTTC,CASSLVLGYEQYF
once,TRBV28,TRBJ2-2,-,TGTGCCAGCAGTTGGGCCGGGGAGCTGTTTTTT,CASSWAGELFF
-,TRBV28,TRBJ1-4,TRBD1,TGTGCCAGCAGGAGGACAGGGGGAAATGAAAAACTGTTTTTT,CASRRTGGNEKLFF
-,TRBV9,TRBJ1-2,-,TGTGCCAGCAGCGTAGAGGCAGGTAGTTATGGCTACACCTTC,CASSVEAGSYGYTF
once,TRBV19,TRBJ2-1,TRBD2,TGTGCCAGTAGTCCTCGGACTAGCGGGAGCTACAATGAGCAGTTCTTC,CASSPRTSGSYNEQFF
-,TRBV29-1,TRBJ2-5,-,TGCAGCGCCTTGGTCCTGTCGGAGACCCAGTACTTC,CSALVLSETQYF
-,TRBV2,TRBJ1-1,-,TGTGCCAGCACCTGGGGGGACACTGAAGCTTTCTTT,CASTWGDTEAFF
-,TRBV6-4,TRBJ2-3,-,TGTGCCAGCAGTGACACCCCAGGGGATACGCAGTATTTT,CASSDTPGDTQYF
-,TRBV11-2,TRBJ1-1,-,TGTGCCAGCAGCACAACCCAGGACACTGAAGCTTTCTTT,CASSTTQDTEAFF
-,TRBV28,TRBJ2-7,-,TGTGCCAGCAGTCCCGGGGGTGTCTCCTACGAGCAGTACTTC,CASSPGGVSYEQYF
-,TRBV5-6,TRBJ2-7,-,TGTGCCAGCAGCCGCGGAGGGAGCTCCTACGAGCAGTACTTC,CASSRGGSSYEQYF
-,TRBV5-1,TRBJ2-5,-,TGCGCCAGCAGCTTCGGGGACTTTGGGGCCCAGTACTTC,CASSFGDFGAQYF
-,TRBV11-3,TRBJ2-1,-,TGTGCCAGCAGCTTAGACGGGTCAAACAATGAGCAGTTCTTC,CASSLDGSNNEQFF
-,TRBV2,TRBJ1-1,TRBD1,TGTGCCAGCAGAGATCAGGGGGCTTCCACTGAAGCTTTCTTT,CASRDQGASTEAFF
-,TRBV5-1,TRBJ2-1,-,TGCGCCAGCAGCTTCCTACTAGTCGGGTTGGATGAGCAGTTCTTC,CASSFLLVGLDEQFF
-,TRBV29-1,TRBJ2-5,-,TGCAGCGCGACACAATCCGGGACAGAGACCCAGTACTTC,CSATQSGTETQYF
-,TRBV6-6,TRBJ2-7,TRBD2,TGTGCCAGCAGTTACGCCTCCGGGACTAGCGGCTACGAGCAGTACTTC,CASSYASGTSGYEQYF
-,TRBV11-2,TRBJ1-2,-,TGTGCCAGCAGCCATAACCCAGCACGATATGGCTACACCTTC,CASSHNPARYGYTF
-,TRBV28,TRBJ1-5,-,TGTGCCAGCAGCTCCGGACTTCAGTCGGTTGCGAGCAATCAGCCCCAGCATTTT,CASSSGLQSVASNQPQHF
-,TRBV5-1,TRBJ1-5,TRBD1,TGCGCCAGCAGCTCAGGGGGCAATAGCAATCAGCCCCAGCATTTT,CASSSGGNSNQPQHF
-,TRBV9,TRBJ2-7,-,TGTGCCAGCAGCGTAGAGCCGGGACGTAAGTACGAGCAGTACTTC,CASSVEPGRKYEQYF